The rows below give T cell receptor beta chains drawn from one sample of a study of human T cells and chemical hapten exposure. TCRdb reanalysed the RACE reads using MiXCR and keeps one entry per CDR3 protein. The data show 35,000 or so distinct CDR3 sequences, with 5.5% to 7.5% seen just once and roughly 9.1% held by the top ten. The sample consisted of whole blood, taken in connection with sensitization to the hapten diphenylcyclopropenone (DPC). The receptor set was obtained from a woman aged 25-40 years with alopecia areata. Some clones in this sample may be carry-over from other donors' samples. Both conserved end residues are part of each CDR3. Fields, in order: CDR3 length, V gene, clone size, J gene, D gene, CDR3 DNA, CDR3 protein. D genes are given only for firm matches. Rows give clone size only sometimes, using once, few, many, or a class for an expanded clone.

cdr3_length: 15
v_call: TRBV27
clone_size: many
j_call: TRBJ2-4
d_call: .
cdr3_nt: TGTGCCAGCAGTCCAGGGGGGGCGGCCAAAAACATTCAGTACTTC
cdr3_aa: CASSPGGAAKNIQYF

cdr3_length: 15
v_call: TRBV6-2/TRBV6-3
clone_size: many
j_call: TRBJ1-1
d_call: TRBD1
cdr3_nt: TGTGCCAGCAGTTACTCCGGGACAGGGGGCACTGAAGCTTTCTTT
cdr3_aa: CASSYSGTGGTEAFF

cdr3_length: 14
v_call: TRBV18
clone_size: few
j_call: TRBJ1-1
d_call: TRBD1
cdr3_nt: TGTGCCAGCTCAGTATACAGGGGGAACACTGAAGCTTTCTTT
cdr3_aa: CASSVYRGNTEAFF

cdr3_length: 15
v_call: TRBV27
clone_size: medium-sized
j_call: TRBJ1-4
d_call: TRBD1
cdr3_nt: TGTGCCAGCAGCCGTTGGACAGGGGGCGGTGAAAAACTGTTTTTT
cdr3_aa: CASSRWTGGGEKLFF

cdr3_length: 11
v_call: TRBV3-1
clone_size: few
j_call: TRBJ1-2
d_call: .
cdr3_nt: TGTGCCAGCAGCCACACCCATGGCTACACCTTC
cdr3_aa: CASSHTHGYTF

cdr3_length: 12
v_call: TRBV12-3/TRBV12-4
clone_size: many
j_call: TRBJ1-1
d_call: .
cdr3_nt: TGTGCCAGCAGTTTGGGGTACACTGAAGCTTTCTTT
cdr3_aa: CASSLGYTEAFF

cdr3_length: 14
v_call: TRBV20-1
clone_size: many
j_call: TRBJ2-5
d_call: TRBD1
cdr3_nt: TGCAGTCCCTTTCGGACAGGGGGTTTGGAGACCCAGTACTTC
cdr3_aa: CSPFRTGGLETQYF

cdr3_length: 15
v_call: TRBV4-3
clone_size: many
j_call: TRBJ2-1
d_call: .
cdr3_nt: TGCGCCAGCAGCCCCAACAGGGTTTCGTACAATGAGCAGTTCTTC
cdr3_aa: CASSPNRVSYNEQFF

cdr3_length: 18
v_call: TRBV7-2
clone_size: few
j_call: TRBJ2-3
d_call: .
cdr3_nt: TGTGCCAGCAGCTTAGAGGGGCGGGGCTCTAGCCTCCCCGATACGCAGTATTTT
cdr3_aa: CASSLEGRGSSLPDTQYF

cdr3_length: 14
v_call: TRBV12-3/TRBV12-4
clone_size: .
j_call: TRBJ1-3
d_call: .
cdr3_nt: TGTGCCAGCAGTACCAGGTTTCCTGGAAACACCATATATTTT
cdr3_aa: CASSTRFPGNTIYF

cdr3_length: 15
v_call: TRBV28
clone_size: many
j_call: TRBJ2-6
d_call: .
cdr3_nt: TGTGCCAGCAGTTTGGGCCTCTCTGGGGCCAACGTCCTGACTTTC
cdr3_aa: CASSLGLSGANVLTF

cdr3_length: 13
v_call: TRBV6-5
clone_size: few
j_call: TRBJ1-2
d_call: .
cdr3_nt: TGTGCCAGCAGTTACTCGAGAGATTATGGCTACACCTTC
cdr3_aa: CASSYSRDYGYTF

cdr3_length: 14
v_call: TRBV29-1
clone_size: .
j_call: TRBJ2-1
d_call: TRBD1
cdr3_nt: TGCAGCGTTGAGGGACAGGGATTAGCAGGTGAGCAGTTCTTC
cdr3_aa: CSVEGQGLAGEQFF

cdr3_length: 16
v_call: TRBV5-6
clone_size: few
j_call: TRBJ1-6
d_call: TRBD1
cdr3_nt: TGTGCCAGCAGCCCCCAAACCGGGACAGCGCATTCACCCCTCCACTTT
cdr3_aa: CASSPQTGTAHSPLHF

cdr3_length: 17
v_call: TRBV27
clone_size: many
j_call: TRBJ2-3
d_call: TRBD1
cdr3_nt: TGTGCCAGCAGTATACATTGGGACAGGGGAGTCACAGATACGCAGTATTTT
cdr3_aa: CASSIHWDRGVTDTQYF

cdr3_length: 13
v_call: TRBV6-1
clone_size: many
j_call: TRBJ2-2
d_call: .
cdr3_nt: TGTGCCAGCACCATCTCCAGGACCGGGGAGCTGTTTTTT
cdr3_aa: CASTISRTGELFF

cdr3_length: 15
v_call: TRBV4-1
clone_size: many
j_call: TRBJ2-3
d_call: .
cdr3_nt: TGCGCCAGCAGCCAAGCCTGGGGGCCTACAGATACGCAGTATTTT
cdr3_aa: CASSQAWGPTDTQYF

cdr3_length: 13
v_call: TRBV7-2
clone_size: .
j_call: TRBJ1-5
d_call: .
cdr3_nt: TGTGCCAGCAGCTTAAGCCAAGATCAGCCCCAGCATTTT
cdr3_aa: CASSLSQDQPQHF

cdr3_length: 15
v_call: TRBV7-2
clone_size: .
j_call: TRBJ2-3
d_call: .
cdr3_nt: TGTGCCAGCAGCAAGAGCGTGGATCGCACAGATACGCAGTATTTT
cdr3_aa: CASSKSVDRTDTQYF

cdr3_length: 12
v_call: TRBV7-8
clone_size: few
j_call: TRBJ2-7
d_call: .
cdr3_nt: TGTGCCAGCAGCTTAGGTAACCACGAGCAGTACTTC
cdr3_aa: CASSLGNHEQYF

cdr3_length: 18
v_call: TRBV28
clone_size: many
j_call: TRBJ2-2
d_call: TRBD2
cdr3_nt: TGTGCCAGCAGTTTACGCCTACTAGCGGGGGGGCTCGGCGGGGAGCTGTTTTTT
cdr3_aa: CASSLRLLAGGLGGELFF

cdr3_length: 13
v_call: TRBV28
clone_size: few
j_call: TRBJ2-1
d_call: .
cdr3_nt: TGTGCCAGCAGTTTCAGCAGGGGTGGTGAGCAGTTCTTC
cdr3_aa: CASSFSRGGEQFF

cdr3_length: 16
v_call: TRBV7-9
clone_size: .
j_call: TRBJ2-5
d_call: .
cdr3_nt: TGTGCCAGCAGCTTAGATTGGCGGGGGCCAGGAGAGACCCAGTACTTC
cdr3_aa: CASSLDWRGPGETQYF

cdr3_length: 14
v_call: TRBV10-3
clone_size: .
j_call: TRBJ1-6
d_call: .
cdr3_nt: TGTGCCATCAGCAAACAGGAAGATAATTCACCCCTCCACTTT
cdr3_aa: CAISKQEDNSPLHF

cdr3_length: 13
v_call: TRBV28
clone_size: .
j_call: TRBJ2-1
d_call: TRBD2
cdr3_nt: TGTGCCACCCGGGCGGGGGGGCTGGGTGAGCAGTTCTTC
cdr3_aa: CATRAGGLGEQFF

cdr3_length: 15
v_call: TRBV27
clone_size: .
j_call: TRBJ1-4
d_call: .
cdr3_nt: TGTGCCAGCAGTTTAATTGGGACACCTGATGAAAAACTGTTTTTT
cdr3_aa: CASSLIGTPDEKLFF

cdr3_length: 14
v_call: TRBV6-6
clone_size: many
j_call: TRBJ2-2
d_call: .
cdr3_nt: TGTGCCAGCAGTTACAGGGGGAACACCGGGGAGCTGTTTTTT
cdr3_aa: CASSYRGNTGELFF

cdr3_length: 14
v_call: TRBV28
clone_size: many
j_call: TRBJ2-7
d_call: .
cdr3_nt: TGTGCCAGCAGTGCTAGACAGGAAGTCTACGAGCAGTACTTC
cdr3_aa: CASSARQEVYEQYF

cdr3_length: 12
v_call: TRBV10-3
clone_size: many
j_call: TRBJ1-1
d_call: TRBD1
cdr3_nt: TGTGCCATCAGTGAGGGGACAGGAGAAGCTTTCTTT
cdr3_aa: CAISEGTGEAFF

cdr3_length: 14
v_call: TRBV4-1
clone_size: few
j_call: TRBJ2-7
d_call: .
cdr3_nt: TGCGCCAGCAGCCGAGTCGCGGGTAGCTACGAGCAGTACTTC
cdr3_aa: CASSRVAGSYEQYF

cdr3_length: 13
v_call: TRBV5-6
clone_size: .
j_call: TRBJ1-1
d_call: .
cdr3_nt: TGTGCCAGCAGCTCACCCTTGATCATGGAAGCTTTCTTT
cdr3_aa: CASSSPLIMEAFF

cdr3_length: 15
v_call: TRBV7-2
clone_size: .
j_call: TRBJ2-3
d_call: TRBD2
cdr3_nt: TGTGCCAGCAGCCCCGACGCGGGGGTCCTAGATACGCAGTATTTT
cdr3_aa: CASSPDAGVLDTQYF

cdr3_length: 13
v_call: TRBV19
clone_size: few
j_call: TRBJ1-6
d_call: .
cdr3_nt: TGTGCCAGTAGCCCGCAGGGAGGATCACCCCTCCACTTT
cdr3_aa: CASSPQGGSPLHF

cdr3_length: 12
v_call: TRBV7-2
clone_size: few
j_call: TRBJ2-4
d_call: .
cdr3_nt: TGTGCCAGCAGCCTCCGCAGGGACATTCAGTACTTC
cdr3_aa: CASSLRRDIQYF

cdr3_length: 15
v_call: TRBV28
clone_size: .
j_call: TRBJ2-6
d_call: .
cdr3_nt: TGTGCCAGCAGTTTGGTGGGCTCTGGGGCCAACGTCCTGACTTTC
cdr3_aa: CASSLVGSGANVLTF

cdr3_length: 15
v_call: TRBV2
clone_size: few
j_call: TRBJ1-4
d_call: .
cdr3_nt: TGTGCCAGCAGTGAACTTGGGTTCGTAAATGAAAAACTGTTTTTT
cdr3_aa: CASSELGFVNEKLFF

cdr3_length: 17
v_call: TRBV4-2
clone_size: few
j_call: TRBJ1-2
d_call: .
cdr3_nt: TGTGCCAGCAGCCAAGATCTGAGGGGAAAGATGAACTATGGCTACACCTTC
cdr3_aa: CASSQDLRGKMNYGYTF

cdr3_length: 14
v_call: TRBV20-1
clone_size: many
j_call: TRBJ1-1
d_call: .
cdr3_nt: TGCAGTGCTAGAGTAGGGACGGTGAACACTGAAGCTTTCTTT
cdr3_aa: CSARVGTVNTEAFF

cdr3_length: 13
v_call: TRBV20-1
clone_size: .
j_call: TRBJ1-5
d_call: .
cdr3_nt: TGCAGTGCTCCTCCCTCGGGGAATCAGCCCCAGCATTTT
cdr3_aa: CSAPPSGNQPQHF

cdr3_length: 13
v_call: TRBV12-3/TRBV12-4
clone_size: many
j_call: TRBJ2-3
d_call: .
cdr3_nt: TGTGCCAGCAGTTGGTCTCCGGCAGATACGCAGTATTTT
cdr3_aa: CASSWSPADTQYF

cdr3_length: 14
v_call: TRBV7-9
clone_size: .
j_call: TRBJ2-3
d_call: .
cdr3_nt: TGTGCCAGCAGCTTAGCGGAGTATCTAGATACGCAGTATTTT
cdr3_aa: CASSLAEYLDTQYF

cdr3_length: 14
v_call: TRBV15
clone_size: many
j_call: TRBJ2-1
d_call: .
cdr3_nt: TGTGCCACCAGCCAGGGGGGGTCCTACAATGAGCAGTTCTTC
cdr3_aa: CATSQGGSYNEQFF